The sample holds one count of the clone carrying this T cell receptor beta chain. The antigen is unknown. This table comes from immunoSEQ multiplex PCR, and its TCRdb copy is limited to in-frame clones, with some not included. The sample consists of roughly 1 million clones, approximately 72% of them appearing once. The sample comes from a study of shared clonotypes between healthy human individuals. Findings and limits, study-wide: Non-shared clonotypes showed lower generation probabilities than clonotypes common to all four donors. The sole specimen, blood, was sampled, and tissue repertoires likely differ.

J gave up 6 bases and V 3 bases, and 10 bases lay outside the gene matches. The CDR3 spans 15 residues. Germline values: CDR1 MNHNS, CDR2 SASEGT. The source of this sequence is a man aged 18 to 30 in good health. V gene TRBV6-1 combines with J gene TRBJ2-7, with 8 nucleotides matching TRBD2. The material sequenced was memory CD4+ T cells sorted from blood. Regarding subset: CD45RA-negative fraction. The CDR3 reads CASSERAAGVGEQYF. For the CDR3, the DNA is TGTGCCAGCAGTGAGCGGGCAGCGGGAGTTGGCGAGCAGTACTTC.